This TCR beta chain was sequenced in a study of blood T cell repertoires in COVID-19. Study in general: Donors in the United States, Italy and Spain gave samples during acute or convalescent COVID-19. The analysed material was cDNA or gDNA that came from T cells, B-cell-depleted T cells, or PBMCs.

As handled by the study authors: Reference gene primer amplification gave nucleated cell count estimates. Assay used: immunoSEQ multiplex PCR; TCRdb lists only in-frame clones, some missing. The V and J calls and clone size are taken from that table; D and trimming were inferred from the DNA. The data contain approximately 36,000 clones, roughly 77% of them seen just once; the ten biggest clones take up around two fifths. V was trimmed by 2 bases and J by 3 bases, leaving 8 bases between them. Looked up from germline, CDR1 is MNHEY and CDR2 is SVGEGT. The CDR3 sequence is 14 residues long. J is TRBJ1-5 and V is TRBV6-2 or TRBV6-3; weak D call: TRBD1 (5 bases). The source of this sequence is a human donor in a cohort sampled during active or convalescent COVID-19. The donor label of this sample is uncertain. Source material: peripheral blood. This CDR3 is CASSYAGNNQPQHF. As DNA, the CDR3 is TGTGCCAGCAGTTACGCAGGGAACAATCAGCCCCAGCATTTT.